The present T cell receptor beta chain was sequenced within a study of T cells in Graves' hyperthyroidism and ophthalmopathy. Notes on the study in general: Most clonotypes expanded in the thyroid (above 0.001) were also present in blood. A median roughly 6.6 months before onset, the model predicted ophthalmopathy.

This clonotype was seen a few times. The antigen remains undetermined. The germline CDR1 and CDR2 sequences are LNHDA and SQIVND (reference sequence). Trimming took 7 bases from V and 2 from J, leaving 14 bases between them. CDR3 size: 14 residues. RNA transcripts were the template for amplifying TCR beta CDR3 regions. A first-round RT-PCR of the TCR CDR3 used the HTBI primer set. A single record per CDR3 protein comes from TCRdb applying MiXCR to the multiplex PCR reads. In the table there are 250,000 to 300,000 distinct CDR3 sequences, roughly 15% of which are singletons. Participants, patients aged 18 to 65, had newly diagnosed hyperthyroidism with a duration under 2 months. Researchers barred patients who had uncontrolled infection, other autoimmune disease, pregnancy or lactation.

The chain uses TRBV19 and TRBJ1-1; weak D call: TRBD1 (6 bases). The sequence was obtained from a woman between 40 and 55 years old with Graves' hyperthyroidism. Sequencing was carried out using blood. The CDR3, as DNA: TGTGCCAGTAAAGGGGGGCGCACCAACACTGAAGCTTTCTTT. Its protein product is CASKGGRTNTEAFF.